This TCR beta chain came from a study of blood T cells in healthy people across ages (dated by TCRdb to about 2015). Broadly, across the study: Template switching captured roughly one uniquely barcoded TCR beta cDNA molecule per two T cells in model experiments. Using deep sequencing normalized with unique cDNA molecular identifiers, the study measured how TCR beta repertoire diversity changes with age. The donors were divided into four age groups: young (average around 16 years), middle-aged (around 37), aged (roughly 66) and long-lived (about 79). To avoid experimental bias, donors of different ages were randomly spread across the sequencing lanes. The study analyzed two additional independent replicas of 1 million unique cDNA reads from the same blood draw for two donors, one aged 18 to 30 and one aged 80 or older.

This clonotype was detected a few times. Its antigen specificity is not known. No much larger clonotype is one base removed from it; base qualities were not supplied. Systemically healthy Caucasian individuals from Russia, 39 in total and aged about 6 to 90 years, were included as donors. Ten milliliters of peripheral blood were drawn from each donor into EDTA-treated Vacutainer tubes. Ficoll-Paque density-gradient centrifugation was used to isolate PBMCs, with at least 6 million per sample. Total RNA, at least 5 micrograms per sample, was extracted from PBMCs with Trizol reagent. Naive CD45RAhigh/CD27high T cell percentages were measured by flow cytometry on a PBMC aliquot from every donor. Libraries came from 5' RACE. The instrument was an Illumina HiSeq 2500. The second PCR ran for roughly 6 to 11 cycles and used a J-beta primer mix along with a sample-barcoded 5' primer. A template-switch 5' adaptor carrying 12 random nucleotides introduced a unique molecular identifier onto each TCR beta cDNA molecule. At least 2.5 million CDR3-containing paired-end reads were obtained from each sample. All of the RNA was converted into first-strand cDNA using the Mint cDNA synthesis kit, with a TRBC-specific oligonucleotide serving as the primer. All cDNA was treated with uracil-DNA glycosylase and then went through a first 18-cycle PCR with the universal primers M1SS and BC2_uni_R. Concerning the study's data processing: For normalization, 1 million high-quality reads were randomly selected from each sample, with every read carrying a distinct molecular identifier. Reads with shared molecular identifiers were discarded instead of being binned into consensus sequences. MiTCR, with a Q25 quality threshold and the strictest error-elimination algorithm, was used for CDR3 identification, clonotype clustering and error correction. Lower-bound total TCR beta diversity was estimated with a nonparametric unseen species model using Euler transformation. TCRdb reworked the public reads: Q25 trimming with fastp, MiXCR clone assembly, productive beta chains retained. CDR3 protein sequences are deduplicated, and each keeps its most common genes and DNA. The V and J calls and clone size are TCRdb's, not the authors'. A total of hundreds of thousands of distinct CDR3 sequences appear in this sample, under 25% of them only once. Roughly 3.9% of the sample comes from the top ten.

What the study reported, not specific to this receptor: Bulk unsorted PBMC profiling prevented conclusive comparison of naive and antigen-experienced compartments. The CMV infection status of donors was not known, potentially confounding age-related changes in expanded clonotypes. A strong correlation was found between observed TCR beta diversity and the percentage of naive T cells measured by flow cytometry. As age increased, observed TCR beta diversity per million T cells dropped in a roughly linear way, and a significant reduction was already evident by age roughly 40. Estimates of total diversity from one million sequenced T cells were regarded as lower bounds and underestimates. Compared with the aged group, more naive CD4+ T cells, fewer expanded clones and increased TCR diversity were shown by the long-lived group, suggesting age selection.

The CDR3 covers 14 residues, taking in both the cysteine and the phenylalanine. Only the CDR3 region is kept as DNA, spanning 42 bases read in frame from base 1. Based on the germline V gene, the CDR1 and CDR2 sequences are SGHRS and YFSETQ. The V end loses 10 bases and the J end loses 4 bases, and a stretch of 20 bases separates them. The sequenced material came from blood. The TCR sequence derives from a man between 70 and 80 years old in good health. The V and J genes are TRBV5-1 and TRBJ1-1; matching of 6 bases hints at TRBD1 as the D gene. DNA sequence: TGCGCCTCACAGCCCGGGACACTTGGCACTGAAGCTTTCTTT. Its coded protein is CASQPGTLGTEAFF. Extended through the reference TRBV5-1 and TRBJ1-1 proteins, this CDR3 yields the full variable domain: KAGVTQTPRYLIKTRGQQVTLSCSPISGHRSVSWYQQTPGQGLQFLFEYFSETQRNKGNFPGRFSGRQFSNSRSEMNVSTLELGDSALYLCASQPGTLGTEAFFGQGTRLTVV.